This T cell receptor (beta chain) was observed in a study of T-cell reconstitution after alpha-beta-depleted transplantation in children. Preparation of the TCRbeta library used unique molecular identifiers. TCRdb analysed the PCR reads with MiXCR anew, one entry per CDR3 protein. The sample yields about 74,000 distinct CDR3 sequences, roughly 15% seen once. Germline assignment: CDR1 GTSNPN and CDR2 SVGIG (reference sequence). The V segment lost 3 bases and the J segment 7 bases; nucleotides outside the gene matches: 5. The CDR3 contains 13 residues. V usage is TRBV30 and J usage is TRBJ1-5; TRBD1 matches 8 bases. Sequenced here: PBMCs, mostly from graft donor cells, sampled 180 days after TCRalphabeta/CD19-depleted stem cell transplant. This clonotype was obtained from a male patient aged 2 to 9 who had a stem cell transplant for acute lymphoblastic leukemia, so the T cells may come from the graft donor. CDR3: CAWSQGAKQPQHF. The CDR3 DNA sequence: TGTGCCTGGAGCCAGGGGGCGAAACAGCCCCAGCATTTT.